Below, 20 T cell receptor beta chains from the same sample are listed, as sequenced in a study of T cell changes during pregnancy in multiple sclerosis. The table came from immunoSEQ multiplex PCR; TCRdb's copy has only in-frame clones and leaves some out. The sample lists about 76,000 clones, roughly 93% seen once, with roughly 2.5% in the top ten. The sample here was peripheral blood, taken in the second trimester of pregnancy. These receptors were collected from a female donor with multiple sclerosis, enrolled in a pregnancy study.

CDR3 nucleotides: TGTGCCAGCAGTTTTGCGTGGGGCCAGAACACTGAAGCTTTCTTT. Protein sequence: CASSFAWGQNTEAFF. The chain joins TRBV28 to TRBJ1-1; the D gene is possibly TRBD1 (5 bases). The germline V and J ends were trimmed by 3 bases and 1 base, with 12 bases remaining between them. From germline, CDR1 is MDHEN and CDR2 SYDVKM. This CDR3 contains 15 residues. Full variable domain (outside the CDR3, taken from reference TRBV28 and TRBJ1-1): DVKVTQSSRYLVKRTGEKVFLECVQDMDHENMFWYRQDPGLGLRLIYFSYDVKMKEKGDIPEGYSVSREKKERFSLILESASTNQTSMYLCASSFAWGQNTEAFFGQGTRLTVV.

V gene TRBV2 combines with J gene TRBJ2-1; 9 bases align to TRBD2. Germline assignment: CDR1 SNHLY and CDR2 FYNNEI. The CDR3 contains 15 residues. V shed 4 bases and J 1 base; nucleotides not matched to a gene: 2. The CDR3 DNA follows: TGTGCCAGCAGTGCGAGCGGGGGGTCCTACAATGAGCAGTTCTTC. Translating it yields CASSASGGSYNEQFF.

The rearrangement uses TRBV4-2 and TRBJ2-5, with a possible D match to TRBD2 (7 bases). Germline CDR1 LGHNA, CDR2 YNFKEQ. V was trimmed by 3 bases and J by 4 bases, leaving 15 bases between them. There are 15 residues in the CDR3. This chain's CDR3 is CASSQELGGVETQYF. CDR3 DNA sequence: TGTGCCAGCAGCCAGGAACTAGGGGGGGTAGAGACCCAGTACTTC.

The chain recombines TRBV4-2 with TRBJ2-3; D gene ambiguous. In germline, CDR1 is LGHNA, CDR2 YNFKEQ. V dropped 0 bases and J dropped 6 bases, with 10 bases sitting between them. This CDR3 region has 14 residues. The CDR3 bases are TGTGCCAGCAGCCAAGACGGTTCACCGGATACGCAGTATTTT. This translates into CASSQDGSPDTQYF.

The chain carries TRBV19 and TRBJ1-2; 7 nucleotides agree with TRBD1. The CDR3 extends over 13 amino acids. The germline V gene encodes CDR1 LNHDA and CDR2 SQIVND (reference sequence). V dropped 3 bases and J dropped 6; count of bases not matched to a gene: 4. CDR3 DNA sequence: TGTGCCAGTAGTATCCTCGACAGGGATGGCTACACCTTC. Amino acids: CASSILDRDGYTF. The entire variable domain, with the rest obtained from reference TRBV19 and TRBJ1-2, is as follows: DGGITQSPKYLFRKEGQNVTLSCEQNLNHDAMYWYRQDPGQGLRLIYYSQIVNDFQKGDIAEGYSVSREKKESFPLTVTSAQKNPTAFYLCASSILDRDGYTFGSGTRLTVV.

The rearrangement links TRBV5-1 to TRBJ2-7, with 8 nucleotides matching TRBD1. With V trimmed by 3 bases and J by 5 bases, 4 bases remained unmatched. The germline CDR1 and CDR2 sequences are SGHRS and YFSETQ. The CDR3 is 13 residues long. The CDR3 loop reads CASSWTGLDEQYF. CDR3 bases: TGCGCCAGCAGCTGGACAGGGTTGGACGAGCAGTACTTC.

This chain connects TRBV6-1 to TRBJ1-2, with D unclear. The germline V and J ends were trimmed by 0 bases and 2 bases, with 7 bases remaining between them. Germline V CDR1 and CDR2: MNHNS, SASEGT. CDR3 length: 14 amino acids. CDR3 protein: CASSEAAANYGYTF. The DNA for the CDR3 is TGTGCCAGCAGTGAAGCGGCAGCGAACTATGGCTACACCTTC.

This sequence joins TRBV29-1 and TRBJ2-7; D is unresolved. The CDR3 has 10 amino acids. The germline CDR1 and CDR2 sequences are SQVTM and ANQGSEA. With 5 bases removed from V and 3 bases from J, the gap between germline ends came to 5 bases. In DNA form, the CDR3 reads TGCAGCGTTCGAGACTACGAGCAGTACTTC. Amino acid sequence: CSVRDYEQYF.

CDR3: CASSSSGPDNEQFF. CDR3 coding DNA: TGTGCCAGCAGCTCTAGCGGGCCTGATAATGAGCAGTTCTTC. This rearrangement joins TRBV9 to TRBJ2-1, with 8 bases aligning to TRBD2. The length of the CDR3 is 14 residues. Germline V gene data show CDR1 as SGDLS and CDR2 as YYNGEE. V lost 4 bases, J lost 7 bases, and 7 bases stayed unmatched.

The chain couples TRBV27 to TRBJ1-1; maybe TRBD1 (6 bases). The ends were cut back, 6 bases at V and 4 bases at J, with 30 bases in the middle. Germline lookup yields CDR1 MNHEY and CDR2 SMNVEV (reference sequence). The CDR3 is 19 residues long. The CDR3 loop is CASSTVGRGVRIGGTEAFF. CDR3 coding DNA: TGTGCCAGCAGCACTGTGGGACGGGGTGTAAGGATAGGGGGCACTGAAGCTTTCTTT.

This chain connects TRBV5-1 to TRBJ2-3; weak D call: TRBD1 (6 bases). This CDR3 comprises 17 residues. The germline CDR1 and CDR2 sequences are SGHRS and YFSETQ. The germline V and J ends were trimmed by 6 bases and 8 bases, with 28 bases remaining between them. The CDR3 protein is CASKYYSDRGGPGTQYF. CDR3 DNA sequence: TGCGCCAGCAAATACTATAGCGATAGAGGGGGACCGGGTACGCAGTATTTT.

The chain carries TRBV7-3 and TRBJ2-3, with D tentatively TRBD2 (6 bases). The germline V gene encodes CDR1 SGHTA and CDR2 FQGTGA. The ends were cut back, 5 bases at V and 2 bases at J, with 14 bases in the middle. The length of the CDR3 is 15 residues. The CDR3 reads CASSPTGSITDTQYF. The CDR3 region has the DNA TGTGCCAGCAGCCCCACCGGGAGTATCACAGATACGCAGTATTTT. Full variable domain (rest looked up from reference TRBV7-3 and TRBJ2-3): GAGVSQTPSNKVTEKGKYVELRCDPISGHTALYWYRQSLGQGPEFLIYFQGTGAADDSGLPNDRFFAVRPEGSVSTLKIQRTERGDSAVYLCASSPTGSITDTQYFGPGTRLTVL.

As DNA, the CDR3 is TGTGCCAGCAGCCAAGTGGGGGGGCTGGCGGCCACCATATATTTT. Residues: CASSQVGGLAATIYF. This chain uses TRBV14 with TRBJ1-3, with D perhaps matching TRBD1 (6 bases). Germline V gene data show CDR1 as SGHDN and CDR2 as FVKESK. The CDR3 length is 15 residues. V lost 1 base, J lost 9 bases, and 16 bases lay in between.

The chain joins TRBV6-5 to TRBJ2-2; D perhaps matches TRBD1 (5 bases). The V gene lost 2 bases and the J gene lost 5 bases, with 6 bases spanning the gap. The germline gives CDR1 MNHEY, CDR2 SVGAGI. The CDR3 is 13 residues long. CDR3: CASSYGATGELFF. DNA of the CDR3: TGTGCCAGCAGTTACGGGGCGACCGGGGAGCTGTTTTTT.

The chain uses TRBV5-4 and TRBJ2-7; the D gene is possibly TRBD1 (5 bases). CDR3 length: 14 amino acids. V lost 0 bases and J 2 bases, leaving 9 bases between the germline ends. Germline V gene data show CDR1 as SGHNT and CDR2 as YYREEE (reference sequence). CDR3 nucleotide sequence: TGTGCCAGCAGCTTGGGACAGACAACCTACGAGCAGTACTTC. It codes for CASSLGQTTYEQYF.

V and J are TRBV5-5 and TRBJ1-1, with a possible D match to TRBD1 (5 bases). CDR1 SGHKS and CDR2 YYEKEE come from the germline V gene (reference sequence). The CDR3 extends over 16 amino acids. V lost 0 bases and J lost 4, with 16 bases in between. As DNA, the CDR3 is TGTGCCAGCAGCTTGGCGGTTTGGGGCTCCGGCACTGAAGCTTTCTTT. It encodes CASSLAVWGSGTEAFF.

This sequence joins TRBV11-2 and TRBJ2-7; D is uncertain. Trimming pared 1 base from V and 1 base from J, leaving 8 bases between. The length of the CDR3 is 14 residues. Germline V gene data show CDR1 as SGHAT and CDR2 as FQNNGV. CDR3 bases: TGTGCCAGCAGCTTAGCGGGTTTGTCCTACGAGCAGTACTTC. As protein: CASSLAGLSYEQYF.

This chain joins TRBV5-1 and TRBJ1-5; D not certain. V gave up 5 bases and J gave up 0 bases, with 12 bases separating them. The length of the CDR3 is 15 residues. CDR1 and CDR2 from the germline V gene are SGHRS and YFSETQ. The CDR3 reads CASRAWADSNQPQHF. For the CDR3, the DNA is TGCGCCAGCAGGGCCTGGGCCGATAGCAATCAGCCCCAGCATTTT.

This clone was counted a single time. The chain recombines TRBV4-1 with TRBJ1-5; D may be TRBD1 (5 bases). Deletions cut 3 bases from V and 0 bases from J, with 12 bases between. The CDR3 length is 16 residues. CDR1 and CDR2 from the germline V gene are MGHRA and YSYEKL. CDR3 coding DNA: TGCGCCAGCAGCCACAGACCTGGGGCTAGCAATCAGCCCCAGCATTTT. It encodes CASSHRPGASNQPQHF.

CDR3: CASSFGQKANEKLFF. Here the CDR3 DNA reads TGTGCCAGCAGTTTTGGACAGAAGGCTAATGAAAAACTGTTTTTT. J is TRBJ1-4 and V is TRBV27; D perhaps matches TRBD1 (6 bases). Germline values: CDR1 MNHEY, CDR2 SMNVEV (reference sequence). Trimming removed 3 bases from V and 3 bases from J, with 11 bases in between. The CDR3 sequence is 15 residues long.